The rows below give T cell receptor beta chains drawn from one sample of a study of OX40 agonist ivuxolimab in advanced cancers. Sequencing was performed with immunoSEQ multiplex PCR; in TCRdb, only in-frame clones are kept and a portion is missing. The sample carries some 25,000 clones, approximately 86% recorded once. Sequences were derived from CD4+ or CD8+ T cells sorted from blood, sampled in a trial of the OX40 agonist ivuxolimab. Receptor source: an adult with an advanced solid tumor such as melanoma, head and neck, liver or kidney cancer. CDR3s include the opening cysteine and the closing phenylalanine or tryptophan. The order of the fields is V gene, D gene, J gene, clone size, CDR3 protein, CDR3 DNA. The D gene is left open where the match is weak. A clone size is listed for some rows: how often the clone was seen (once, few, many), or a class if it is expanded.

V gene: TRBV19; D gene: .; J gene: TRBJ1-1; clone size: .; CDR3 protein: CASSISGPGTEAFF; CDR3 DNA: TGTGCCAGTAGTATTTCAGGGCCTGGTACTGAAGCTTTCTTT
V gene: TRBV13; D gene: TRBD2; J gene: TRBJ2-5; clone size: .; CDR3 protein: CASSSGLAGGKETQYF; CDR3 DNA: TGTGCCAGCAGCTCGGGACTAGCGGGGGGTAAAGAGACCCAGTACTTC
V gene: TRBV18; D gene: .; J gene: TRBJ1-1; clone size: .; CDR3 protein: CASSPPTGNTEAFF; CDR3 DNA: TGTGCCAGCTCACCACCGACGGGTAACACTGAAGCTTTCTTT
V gene: TRBV27; D gene: .; J gene: TRBJ1-5; clone size: .; CDR3 protein: CASSHRVEGQPQHF; CDR3 DNA: TGTGCCAGCAGTCACCGGGTCGAGGGTCAGCCCCAGCATTTT
V gene: TRBV5-6; D gene: .; J gene: TRBJ2-6; clone size: .; CDR3 protein: CASSGRGSGANVLTF; CDR3 DNA: TGTGCCAGCAGCGGGCGGGGCTCTGGGGCCAACGTCCTGACTTTC
V gene: TRBV28; D gene: .; J gene: TRBJ1-1; clone size: .; CDR3 protein: CASRPYDGYTEAFF; CDR3 DNA: TGTGCCAGCAGACCCTATGACGGCTACACTGAAGCTTTCTTT
V gene: TRBV5-3; D gene: .; J gene: TRBJ1-1; clone size: few; CDR3 protein: CARRPGTSNTEAFF; CDR3 DNA: TGTGCCAGAAGGCCCGGGACCTCGAACACTGAAGCTTTCTTT
V gene: TRBV19; D gene: .; J gene: TRBJ1-4; clone size: .; CDR3 protein: CASRGGTVTNEKLFF; CDR3 DNA: TGTGCCAGTAGGGGAGGGACCGTTACTAATGAAAAACTGTTTTTT
V gene: TRBV19; D gene: TRBD2; J gene: TRBJ2-1; clone size: .; CDR3 protein: CASQKTSGHNEQFF; CDR3 DNA: TGTGCCAGTCAGAAGACTAGCGGTCACAATGAGCAGTTCTTC
V gene: TRBV29-1; D gene: .; J gene: TRBJ2-7; clone size: .; CDR3 protein: CSVQGGSYEQYF; CDR3 DNA: TGCAGCGTTCAGGGGGGGTCCTACGAGCAGTACTTC
V gene: TRBV30; D gene: .; J gene: TRBJ1-1; clone size: few; CDR3 protein: CAWSVLGVGEAFF; CDR3 DNA: TGTGCCTGGAGTGTATTGGGGGTTGGGGAAGCTTTCTTT
V gene: TRBV2; D gene: .; J gene: TRBJ1-5; clone size: few; CDR3 protein: CASSDGSNQPQHF; CDR3 DNA: TGTGCCAGCAGTGACGGGAGCAATCAGCCCCAGCATTTT
V gene: TRBV6-5; D gene: TRBD2; J gene: TRBJ2-7; clone size: .; CDR3 protein: CASSGRGNEQYF; CDR3 DNA: TGTGCCAGCAGCGGGCGGGGGAACGAGCAGTACTTC
V gene: TRBV6-1; D gene: TRBD1; J gene: TRBJ1-2; clone size: .; CDR3 protein: CASSDRTGGIGYTF; CDR3 DNA: TGTGCCAGCAGTGACAGGACAGGGGGCATTGGCTACACCTTC
V gene: TRBV27; D gene: .; J gene: TRBJ1-1; clone size: once; CDR3 protein: CASSLSGATEAFF; CDR3 DNA: TGTGCCAGCAGTCTCTCTGGAGCCACTGAAGCTTTCTTT
V gene: TRBV27; D gene: .; J gene: TRBJ2-3; clone size: .; CDR3 protein: CASSLRFGGEGTDTQYF; CDR3 DNA: .
V gene: TRBV27; D gene: .; J gene: TRBJ1-5; clone size: .; CDR3 protein: CASSPSRGQPQHF; CDR3 DNA: TGTGCCAGCAGTCCATCCCGAGGGCAGCCCCAGCATTTT
V gene: TRBV27; D gene: TRBD2; J gene: TRBJ2-5; clone size: .; CDR3 protein: CASSSSAGGPGEQYF; CDR3 DNA: TGTGCCAGCAGTTCTAGCGCGGGAGGGCCGGGGGAGCAGTACTTC
V gene: TRBV11-2; D gene: .; J gene: TRBJ2-3; clone size: .; CDR3 protein: CASSPGRNSPDTQYF; CDR3 DNA: TGTGCCAGCAGCCCGGGCCGCAACTCACCAGATACGCAGTATTTT
V gene: TRBV28; D gene: .; J gene: TRBJ2-1; clone size: few; CDR3 protein: CASSFRETYNEQFF; CDR3 DNA: TGTGCCAGCAGTTTCCGGGAGACCTACAATGAGCAGTTCTTC
V gene: TRBV28; D gene: .; J gene: TRBJ2-3; clone size: few; CDR3 protein: CASSLSKETSTDTQYF; CDR3 DNA: TGTGCCAGCAGTTTATCCAAGGAAACTAGCACAGATACGCAGTATTTT
V gene: TRBV28; D gene: TRBD1; J gene: TRBJ1-5; clone size: .; CDR3 protein: CASSSGQGGNQPQHF; CDR3 DNA: TGTGCCAGCAGTTCCGGACAGGGAGGCAATCAGCCCCAGCATTTT
V gene: TRBV19; D gene: TRBD2; J gene: TRBJ2-1; clone size: .; CDR3 protein: CASSAPGLAGYNEQFF; CDR3 DNA: TGTGCCAGTAGTGCTCCGGGACTAGCGGGATACAATGAGCAGTTCTTC
V gene: TRBV27; D gene: TRBD1; J gene: TRBJ2-1; clone size: .; CDR3 protein: CASSITGGNEQFF; CDR3 DNA: TGTGCCAGCAGTATAACAGGGGGCAATGAGCAGTTCTTC
V gene: TRBV29-1; D gene: .; J gene: TRBJ2-1; clone size: .; CDR3 protein: CSVAGSSYNEQFF; CDR3 DNA: TGCAGCGTGGCGGGAAGCTCCTACAATGAGCAGTTCTTC
V gene: TRBV28; D gene: TRBD2; J gene: TRBJ2-5; clone size: .; CDR3 protein: CASSREEETQYF; CDR3 DNA: TGTGCCAGCAGCCGGGAGGAAGAGACCCAGTACTTC
V gene: TRBV10-3; D gene: .; J gene: TRBJ2-6; clone size: few; CDR3 protein: CAISDSGSGANVLTF; CDR3 DNA: TGTGCCATCAGTGATAGTGGCTCTGGGGCCAACGTCCTGACTTTC
V gene: TRBV12-5; D gene: TRBD1; J gene: TRBJ2-7; clone size: .; CDR3 protein: CASGLVGQAYEQYF; CDR3 DNA: TGTGCTAGTGGTTTGGTTGGACAGGCCTACGAGCAGTACTTC
V gene: TRBV7-3; D gene: .; J gene: TRBJ2-2; clone size: .; CDR3 protein: CASSLFGVRGMSNTGELFF; CDR3 DNA: TGTGCCAGCAGCTTATTCGGGGTCAGGGGCATGTCGAACACCGGGGAGCTGTTTTTT
V gene: TRBV10-2; D gene: .; J gene: TRBJ1-5; clone size: .; CDR3 protein: CASSEVRGYSNQPQHF; CDR3 DNA: TGCGCCAGCAGTGAGGTCAGGGGTTATAGCAATCAGCCCCAGCATTTT
V gene: TRBV11-1; D gene: .; J gene: TRBJ2-7; clone size: few; CDR3 protein: CASSLADYEQYF; CDR3 DNA: TGTGCCAGCAGCTTAGCAGACTACGAGCAGTACTTC